This section outlines one T cell receptor (beta chain) sequence together with its context. The antigen is undetermined. Clones were read by immunoSEQ multiplex PCR, and TCRdb kept only the in-frame ones, dropping some. Here the sample spans 2 million to 2.5 million clones, roughly 95% being singletons. This specimen belongs to a study of shared clonotypes between healthy human individuals. Overall study results and limits: Blood was the sole source, and tissue repertoires probably differ.

The healthy adult donors were HIV-negative and reported no recent acute infections or vaccinations. This CDR3 has 14 residues. Germline CDR1 GTSNPN, CDR2 SVGIG (reference sequence). J gave up 6 bases and V 2 bases, and 9 bases lay outside the gene matches. This TCR was recovered from a man between 18 and 35 years old in good health. Sequencing used naive CD4+ T cells sorted from blood. Subset indicated: CD45RA+ positively selected. The chain has TRBV30 and TRBJ2-7; 8 bases agree with TRBD1. In DNA form, the CDR3 reads TGTGCCTGGAGTAGGACAGGGAGTGAGAGCGAGCAGTACTTC. This codes for CAWSRTGSESEQYF.